This T cell receptor beta chain was identified during a study of blood T cell repertoires in COVID-19. Germline V gives CDR1 SNHLY, CDR2 FYNNEI. The junction had 2 bases not matched to a gene; V was cut back by 7 bases and J by 1 base. The CDR3 totals 14 residues. Profiled with immunoSEQ multiplex PCR; TCRdb holds only in-frame clones, not every one. The repertoire holds some 160,000 clones, with around 92% as singletons. The receptor was derived from a man aged 55 to 69 with acute or convalescent COVID-19. The rearrangement joins TRBV2 to TRBJ2-3; 10 bases fit TRBD2. The sequenced material came from peripheral blood. CDR3 amino acids: CASNGLAGTDTQYF. The CDR3 nucleotides read TGTGCCAGCAATGGACTAGCGGGCACAGATACGCAGTATTTT. The full variable domain, with the rest looked up from reference TRBV2 and TRBJ2-3, is EPEVTQTPSHQVTQMGQEVILRCVPISNHLYFYWYRQILGQKVEFLVSFYNNEISEKSEIFDDQFSVERPDGSNFTLKIRSTKLEDSAMYFCASNGLAGTDTQYFGPGTRLTVL.